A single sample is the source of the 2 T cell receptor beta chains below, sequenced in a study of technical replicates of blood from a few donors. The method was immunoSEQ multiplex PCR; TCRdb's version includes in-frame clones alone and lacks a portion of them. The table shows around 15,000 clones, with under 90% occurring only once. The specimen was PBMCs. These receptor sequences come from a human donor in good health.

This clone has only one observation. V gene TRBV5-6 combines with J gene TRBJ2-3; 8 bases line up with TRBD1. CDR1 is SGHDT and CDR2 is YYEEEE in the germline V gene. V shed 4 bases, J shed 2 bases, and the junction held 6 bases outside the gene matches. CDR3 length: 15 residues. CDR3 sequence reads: CASSMDREFTDTQYF. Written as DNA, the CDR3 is TGTGCCAGCAGCATGGACAGGGAATTCACAGATACGCAGTATTTT. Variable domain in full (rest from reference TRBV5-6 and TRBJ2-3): DAGVTQSPTHLIKTRGQQVTLRCSPKSGHDTVSWYQQALGQGPQFIFQYYEEEERQRGNFPDRFSGHQFPNYSSELNVNALLLGDSALYLCASSMDREFTDTQYFGPGTRLTVL.

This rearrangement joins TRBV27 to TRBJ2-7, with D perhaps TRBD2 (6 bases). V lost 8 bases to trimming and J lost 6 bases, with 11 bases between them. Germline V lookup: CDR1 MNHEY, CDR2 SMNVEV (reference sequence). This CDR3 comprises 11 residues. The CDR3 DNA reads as TGTGCCAGCGCTTTGGGGGGCGAGCAGTACTTC. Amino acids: CASALGGEQYF.